This TCR beta chain emerged from a study of T-cell reconstitution after alpha-beta-depleted transplantation in children. General study results and limits: Several hundred expanded graft clones reportedly supplied alpha-beta T cells about two months after transplant. T-cell counts and diversity at one year following transplant were attributed mainly to newly produced T cells.

This clonotype appeared many times. Its antigen is not known. Preparing the TCRbeta library involved the use of unique molecular identifiers. TCRdb ran MiXCR on the PCR reads and lists one entry per CDR3 protein. The table includes approximately 44,000 distinct CDR3 sequences, about 5% detected once. The source is a female patient aged 2-9 years who had a stem cell transplant for aplastic anemia, so the T cells may come from the graft donor. Material: PBMCs, mostly from graft donor cells, obtained 60 days after TCRalphabeta/CD19-depleted stem cell transplant.

For the CDR3, the DNA is TGCAGTGCTAGTCCGGGGGGAAACTACAATGAGCAGTTCTTC. It yields the protein CSASPGGNYNEQFF. This rearrangement joins TRBV20-1 to TRBJ2-1; 7 bases line up with TRBD2. Germline V gives CDR1 DFQATT, CDR2 SNEGSKA (reference sequence). CDR3 length: 14 residues. V shed 3 bases and J 3 bases; nucleotides not matched to a gene: 5.